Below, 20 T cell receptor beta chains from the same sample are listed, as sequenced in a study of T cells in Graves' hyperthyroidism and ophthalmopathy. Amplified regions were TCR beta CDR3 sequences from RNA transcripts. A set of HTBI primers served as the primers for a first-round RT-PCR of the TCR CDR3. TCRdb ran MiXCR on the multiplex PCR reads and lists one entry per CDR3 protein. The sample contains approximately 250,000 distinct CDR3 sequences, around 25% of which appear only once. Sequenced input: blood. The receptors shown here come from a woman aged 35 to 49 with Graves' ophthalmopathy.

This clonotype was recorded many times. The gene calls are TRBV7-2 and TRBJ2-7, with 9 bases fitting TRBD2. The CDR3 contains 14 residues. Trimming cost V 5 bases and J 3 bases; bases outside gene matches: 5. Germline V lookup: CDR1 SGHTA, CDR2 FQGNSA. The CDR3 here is CASSLLSGGYEQYF. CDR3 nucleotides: TGTGCCAGCAGCCTACTTAGCGGGGGCTACGAGCAGTACTTC.

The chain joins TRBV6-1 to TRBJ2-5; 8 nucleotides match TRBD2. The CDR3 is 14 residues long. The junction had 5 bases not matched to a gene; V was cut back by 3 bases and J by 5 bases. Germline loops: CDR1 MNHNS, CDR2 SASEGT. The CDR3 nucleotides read TGTGCCAGCAGTGAGGCGGGGGGCAAGGAGACCCAGTACTTC. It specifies CASSEAGGKETQYF.

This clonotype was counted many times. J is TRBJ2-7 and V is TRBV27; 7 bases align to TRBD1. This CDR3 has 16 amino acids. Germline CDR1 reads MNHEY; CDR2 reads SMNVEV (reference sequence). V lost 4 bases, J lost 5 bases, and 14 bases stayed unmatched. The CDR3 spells CASSYTDREGIHEQYF. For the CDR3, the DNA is TGTGCCAGCAGTTACACCGACAGGGAAGGAATCCACGAGCAGTACTTC.

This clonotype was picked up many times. The CDR3 region has the DNA TGTGCCAGCAGCTGGGAGGGGCAGACCAAAATCTACGAGCAGTACTTC. Protein product: CASSWEGQTKIYEQYF. This rearrangement joins TRBV11-2 to TRBJ2-7; 7 positions match TRBD2. The CDR3 runs 16 residues. Germline V gene sequence: CDR1 SGHAT, CDR2 FQNNGV. Trimming took 4 bases from V and 3 from J; bases not matched to a gene: 12.

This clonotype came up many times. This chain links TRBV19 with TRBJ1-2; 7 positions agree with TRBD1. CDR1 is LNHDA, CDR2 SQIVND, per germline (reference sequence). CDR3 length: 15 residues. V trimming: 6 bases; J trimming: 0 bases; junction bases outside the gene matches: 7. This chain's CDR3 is CASRNRQGTNYGYTF. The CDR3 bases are TGTGCCAGTAGGAATCGACAGGGAACTAACTATGGCTACACCTTC.

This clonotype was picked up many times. Written as DNA, the CDR3 is TGCGCCAGCAGCCAACTATGGGACACCGATCAGCCCCAGCATTTT. This translates into CASSQLWDTDQPQHF. This chain connects TRBV4-1 to TRBJ1-5; the D gene is possibly TRBD1 (6 bases). V dropped 2 bases and J dropped 5 bases, with 13 bases sitting between them. This CDR3 comprises 15 residues. Germline V gene lookup returns CDR1 MGHRA and CDR2 YSYEKL.

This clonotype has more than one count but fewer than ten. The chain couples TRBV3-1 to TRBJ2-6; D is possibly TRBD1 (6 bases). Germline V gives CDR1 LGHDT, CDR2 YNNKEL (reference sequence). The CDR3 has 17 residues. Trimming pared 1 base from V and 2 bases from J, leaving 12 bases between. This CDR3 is CASSQVLQGAGANVLTF. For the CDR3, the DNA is TGTGCCAGCAGCCAAGTGCTACAGGGTGCTGGGGCCAACGTCCTGACTTTC.

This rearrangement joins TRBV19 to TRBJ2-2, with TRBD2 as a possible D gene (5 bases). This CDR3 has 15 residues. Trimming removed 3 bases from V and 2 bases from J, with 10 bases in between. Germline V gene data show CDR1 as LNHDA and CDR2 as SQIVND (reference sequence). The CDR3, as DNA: TGTGCCAGTAGTATTTCGGGATTAAACACCGGGGAGCTGTTTTTT. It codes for CASSISGLNTGELFF.

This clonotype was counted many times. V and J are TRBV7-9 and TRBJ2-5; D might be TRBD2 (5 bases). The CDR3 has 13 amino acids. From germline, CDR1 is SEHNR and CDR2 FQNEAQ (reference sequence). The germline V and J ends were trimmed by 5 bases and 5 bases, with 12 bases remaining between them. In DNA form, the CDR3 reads TGTGCCAGCAGCGTGGACCAGCGGGAGACCCAGTACTTC. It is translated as CASSVDQRETQYF.

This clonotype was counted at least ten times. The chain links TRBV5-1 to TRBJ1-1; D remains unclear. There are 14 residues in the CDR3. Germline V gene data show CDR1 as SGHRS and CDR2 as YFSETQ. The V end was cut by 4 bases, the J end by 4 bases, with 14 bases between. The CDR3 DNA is TGCGCCAGCAGCATGGACCCATCAGGCACTGAAGCTTTCTTT. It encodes CASSMDPSGTEAFF.

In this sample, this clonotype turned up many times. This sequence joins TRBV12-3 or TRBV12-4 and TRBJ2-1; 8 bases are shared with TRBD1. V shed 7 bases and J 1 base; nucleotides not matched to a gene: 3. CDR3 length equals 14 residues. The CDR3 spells CASIWTGSYNEQFF. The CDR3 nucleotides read TGTGCCAGCATTTGGACAGGGTCCTACAATGAGCAGTTCTTC.

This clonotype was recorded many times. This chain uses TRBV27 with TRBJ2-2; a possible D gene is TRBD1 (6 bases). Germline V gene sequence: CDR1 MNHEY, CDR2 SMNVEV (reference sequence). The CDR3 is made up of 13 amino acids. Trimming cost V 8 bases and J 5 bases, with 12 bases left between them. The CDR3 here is CASGWQGTGELFF. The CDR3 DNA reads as TGTGCCAGCGGGTGGCAGGGGACCGGGGAGCTGTTTTTT.

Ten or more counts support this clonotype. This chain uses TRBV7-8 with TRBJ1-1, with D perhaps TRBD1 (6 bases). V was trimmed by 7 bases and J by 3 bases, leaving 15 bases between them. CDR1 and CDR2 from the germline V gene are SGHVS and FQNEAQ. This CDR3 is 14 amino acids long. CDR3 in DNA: TGTGCCAGCACCCCATGGAGGGGGGACACTGAAGCTTTCTTT. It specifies CASTPWRGDTEAFF.

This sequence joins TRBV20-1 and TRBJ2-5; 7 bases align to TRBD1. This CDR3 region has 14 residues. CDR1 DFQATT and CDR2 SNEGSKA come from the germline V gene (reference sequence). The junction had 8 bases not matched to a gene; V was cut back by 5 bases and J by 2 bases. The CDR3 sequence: CSALPGQLQETQYF. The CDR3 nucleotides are TGCAGTGCTCTCCCGGGACAGCTACAAGAGACCCAGTACTTC.

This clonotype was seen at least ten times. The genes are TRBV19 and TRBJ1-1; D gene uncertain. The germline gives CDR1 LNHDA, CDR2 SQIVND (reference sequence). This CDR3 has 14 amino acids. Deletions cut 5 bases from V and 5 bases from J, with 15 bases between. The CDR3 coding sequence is TGTGCCAGTAGTCCCGGACGATTATGGACTGAAGCTTTCTTT. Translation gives CASSPGRLWTEAFF.

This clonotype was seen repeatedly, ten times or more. CDR3 sequence reads: CASSLAQGSGELFF. CDR3 DNA: TGCGCCAGCAGCTTGGCACAGGGATCAGGGGAGCTGTTTTTT. This rearrangement joins TRBV5-1 to TRBJ2-2, with D perhaps TRBD1 (6 bases). The length of the CDR3 is 14 residues. V dropped 0 bases and J dropped 8 bases, with 11 bases sitting between them. CDR1 and CDR2 (germline): SGHRS, YFSETQ.

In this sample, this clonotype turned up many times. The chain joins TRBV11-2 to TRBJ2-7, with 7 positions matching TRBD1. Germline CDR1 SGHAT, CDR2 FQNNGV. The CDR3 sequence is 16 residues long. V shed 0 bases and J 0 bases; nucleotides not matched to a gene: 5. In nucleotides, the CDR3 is TGTGCCAGCAGCTTAGATCCGGGACAGCACTCCTACGAGCAGTACTTC. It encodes CASSLDPGQHSYEQYF. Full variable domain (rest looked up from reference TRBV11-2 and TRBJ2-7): EAGVAQSPRYKIIEKRQSVAFWCNPISGHATLYWYQQILGQGPKLLIQFQNNGVVDDSQLPKDRFSAERLKGVDSTLKIQPAKLEDSAVYLCASSLDPGQHSYEQYFGPGTRLTVT.

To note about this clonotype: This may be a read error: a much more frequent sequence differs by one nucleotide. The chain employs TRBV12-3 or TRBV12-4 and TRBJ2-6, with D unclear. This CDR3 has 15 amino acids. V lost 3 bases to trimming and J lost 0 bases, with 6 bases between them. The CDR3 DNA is TGTGCCAGCAGTTTCGGGTCCTCTGGGGCCAACGTCCTGACTTTC. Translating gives CASSFGSSGANVLTF.

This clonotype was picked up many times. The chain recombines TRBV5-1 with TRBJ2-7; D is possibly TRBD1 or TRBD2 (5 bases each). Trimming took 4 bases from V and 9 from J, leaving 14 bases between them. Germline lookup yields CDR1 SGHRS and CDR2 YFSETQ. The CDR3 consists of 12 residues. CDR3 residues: CASSLGASAQYF. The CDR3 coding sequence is TGCGCCAGCAGCCTCGGGGCCTCTGCGCAGTACTTC.

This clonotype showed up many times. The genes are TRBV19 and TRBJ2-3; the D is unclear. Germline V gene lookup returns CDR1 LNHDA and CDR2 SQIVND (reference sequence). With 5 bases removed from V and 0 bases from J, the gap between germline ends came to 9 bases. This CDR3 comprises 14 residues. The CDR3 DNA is TGTGCCAGTAGTCTGAAAGGGAGCACAGATACGCAGTATTTT. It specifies CASSLKGSTDTQYF.